The 18 T cell receptor beta chains presented below share a single source sample, sequenced in a study of cytomegalovirus exposure and HLA in healthy donors. Amplification used 60 Vbeta primers and 13 Jbeta primers. Data came from immunoSEQ multiplex PCR; TCRdb stores just in-frame clones and leaves some out. Here the sample spans about 60,000 clones, over 80% being singletons. The source material was PBMCs. These receptors were taken from a man aged 30 to 39 in good health and CMV-seronegative.

This clone was picked up one time. J is TRBJ1-2 and V is TRBV6-5; 9 bases map to TRBD1. Germline V gene lookup returns CDR1 MNHEY and CDR2 SVGAGI. The CDR3 totals 15 residues. Losses at the gene ends were 6 bases for V and 4 bases for J; bases not matched to a gene: 9. DNA for the CDR3: TGTGCCAGCAGGGCGGACAGGGGAGGCTCCTATGGCTACACCTTC. This sequence encodes CASRADRGGSYGYTF.

The rearrangement uses TRBV6-1 and TRBJ1-4, with D perhaps matching TRBD1 (5 bases). Per the germline V gene, CDR1 is MNHNS and CDR2 is SASEGT. Between the trimmed V and J ends, which lost 0 bases and 14 bases, there was a span of 19 bases. This CDR3 comprises 15 residues. CDR3 in DNA: TGTGCCAGCAGTGAAGCTGGAGGGGCGGCCGAATGGCTGTTTTTT. Residues: CASSEAGGAAEWLFF.

This clone was seen a few times. This chain uses TRBV10-1 with TRBJ2-5; D may be TRBD1 (5 bases). The CDR3 consists of 15 residues. Looked up from germline, CDR1 is WNHNN and CDR2 is SYGVQD (reference sequence). V was pared by 0 bases and J by 4 bases, with 12 bases between. In nucleotides, the CDR3 is TGCGCCAGCAGTGAGTCGGTGGACACGGGAGAGACCCAGTACTTC. It yields the protein CASSESVDTGETQYF.

This chain joins TRBV19 and TRBJ2-4; D not resolved. The V and J ends lost 3 bases and 2 bases respectively, with 5 bases between them. The CDR3 consists of 13 residues. Germline lookup yields CDR1 LNHDA and CDR2 SQIVND (reference sequence). CDR3 residues: CASSIGPKNIQYF. The CDR3 coding sequence is TGTGCCAGTAGTATCGGTCCCAAAAACATTCAGTACTTC.

The CDR3 sequence: CASSLLNGDEQYF. The CDR3 DNA reads TGCGCCAGCAGCTTGCTTAATGGAGACGAGCAGTACTTC. V gene TRBV5-1 combines with J gene TRBJ2-7, with D unresolved. V lost 1 base, J lost 5 bases, and 10 bases lay in between. Germline CDR1 and CDR2: SGHRS and YFSETQ. CDR3 length: 13 amino acids.

This clone was seen more than once but under ten times. The chain carries TRBV4-2 and TRBJ2-5, with 10 bases that match TRBD1. The ends lost 1 base at V and 2 bases at J; junction bases unmatched: 4. Germline CDR1 LGHNA, CDR2 YNFKEQ. The CDR3 is made up of 16 amino acids. CDR3: CASSQGGTGAQETQYF. For the CDR3, the DNA is TGTGCCAGCAGCCAAGGGGGGACAGGGGCGCAAGAGACCCAGTACTTC.

The chain couples TRBV9 to TRBJ2-1; D is unclear. CDR1 SGDLS and CDR2 YYNGEE come from the germline V gene. The CDR3 extends over 15 amino acids. V was cut by 0 bases and J by 0 bases, with 7 bases left in between. CDR3 sequence reads: CASSVEVSSYNEQFF. The CDR3 coding sequence is TGTGCCAGCAGCGTAGAAGTTAGCTCCTACAATGAGCAGTTCTTC.

For this clone: This specimen includes other DNA sequences encoding the same CDR3. The chain recombines TRBV4-3 with TRBJ2-7; weak D call: TRBD2 (5 bases). Germline V CDR1 and CDR2: LGHNA, YSLEER. Trimming pared 3 bases from V and 1 base from J, leaving 13 bases between. This CDR3 is built from 15 residues. The CDR3 DNA reads TGCGCCAGCAGCCATTCCGGTACGGGATCCTACGAGCAGTACTTC. It is translated as CASSHSGTGSYEQYF.

V is TRBV28 and J is TRBJ1-5; the D gene is possibly TRBD1 (6 bases). V lost 6 bases and J lost 1, with 22 bases in between. Germline V gene sequence: CDR1 MDHEN, CDR2 SYDVKM. The CDR3 sequence is 18 residues long. CDR3 amino acids: CASSPFSLQGLSNQPQHF. The CDR3 nucleotides read TGTGCCAGCAGCCCGTTTTCGCTTCAGGGGTTGAGCAATCAGCCCCAGCATTTT. Using reference TRBV28 and TRBJ1-5 for the parts outside the CDR3, the full variable domain is DVKVTQSSRYLVKRTGEKVFLECVQDMDHENMFWYRQDPGLGLRLIYFSYDVKMKEKGDIPEGYSVSREKKERFSLILESASTNQTSMYLCASSPFSLQGLSNQPQHFGDGTRLSIL.

The sample holds a few counts of this clone. CDR3 protein: CASSLIAGSGPNAQQFF. Here the CDR3 DNA reads TGCGCCAGCAGCCTTATAGCAGGGTCAGGACCCAACGCCCAGCAGTTCTTC. The V and J genes are TRBV4-3 and TRBJ2-1; D is perhaps TRBD1 (5 bases). V was cut by 4 bases and J by 11 bases, with 27 bases left in between. The CDR3 extends over 17 amino acids. The germline V gene encodes CDR1 LGHNA and CDR2 YSLEER.

The genes are TRBV7-2 and TRBJ2-1; D is perhaps TRBD1 (6 bases). Trimming cost V 5 bases and J 4 bases, with 15 bases left between them. Germline V gene sequence: CDR1 SGHTA, CDR2 FQGNSA. The CDR3 is made up of 15 amino acids. CDR3 DNA sequence: TGTGCCAGCAGCCTCGGGACAACTCAGTACAATGAGCAGTTCTTC. This translates into CASSLGTTQYNEQFF.

The chain links TRBV18 to TRBJ2-5, with a weak D call TRBD1 (6 bases). The CDR3 runs to 12 residues. In germline, CDR1 is KGHSH, CDR2 LQKENI. V was clipped by 5 bases and J by 3 bases, with 7 bases between them. This CDR3 reads CASSAGEETQYF. CDR3 bases: TGTGCCAGCTCAGCAGGGGAAGAGACCCAGTACTTC.

This rearrangement joins TRBV19 to TRBJ1-6; no reliable D call. Germline V gene data show CDR1 as LNHDA and CDR2 as SQIVND (reference sequence). Trimming removed 6 bases from V and 4 bases from J, with 13 bases in between. This CDR3 has 15 amino acids. The CDR3 DNA reads TGTGCCAGTAGCGGCGGGCCAGGTTATAATTCACCCCTCCACTTT. Amino acids: CASSGGPGYNSPLHF.

V is TRBV10-3 and J is TRBJ2-7; perhaps TRBD1 as D (6 bases). Germline CDR1 and CDR2: ENHRY and SYGVKD. The CDR3 loop spans 14 amino acids. Trimming cost V 0 bases and J 2 bases, with 8 bases left between them. In DNA, the CDR3 is TGTGCCATCAGTGAGTCCACAGGGACCTACGAGCAGTACTTC. It encodes CAISESTGTYEQYF.

V usage is TRBV23-1 and J usage is TRBJ2-7; tentative D call: TRBD1 (7 bases). TRBV23-1 carries the ORF label, with uncertain function. The length of the CDR3 is 14 residues. The V end was cut by 2 bases, the J end by 6 bases, with 14 bases between. DNA for the CDR3: TGCGCCAGCAGTCAAATGGAGGGGGCCCGCGAGCAGTACTTC. This sequence encodes CASSQMEGAREQYF.

J is TRBJ2-7 and V is TRBV6-5, with a tentative D call TRBD1 (7 bases). The CDR3 is made up of 13 amino acids. CDR1 and CDR2 (germline): MNHEY, SVGAGI. V lost 2 bases to trimming and J lost 6 bases, with 11 bases between them. CDR3 DNA sequence: TGTGCCAGCAGTTACCGGCAGGGGGGCGAGCAGTACTTC. This codes for CASSYRQGGEQYF.

The chain carries TRBV6-5 and TRBJ2-5, with D possibly being TRBD2 (5 bases). The DNA end lines up better with TRBJ2-7; the J call may be wrong. The CDR3 is made up of 14 amino acids. Looked up from germline, CDR1 is MNHEY and CDR2 is SVGAGI. CDR3 in DNA: TGTGCCAGCAGTTACCGGGAATCCTCCTACGAGCAGTACTTC. Amino acids: CASSYRESSYEQYF.

This chain's CDR3 is CASSVGLAGGRNTDTQYF. CDR3 DNA sequence: TGTGCCAGTAGTGTTGGACTAGCGGGAGGGCGAAACACAGATACGCAGTATTTT. The chain carries TRBV19 and TRBJ2-3, with 15 bases lining up with TRBD2. From germline, CDR1 is LNHDA and CDR2 SQIVND (reference sequence). V was pared by 5 bases and J by 2 bases, with 8 bases of the junction left unmatched. The CDR3 is 18 residues long.